The 23 T cell receptor beta chains in this list originate from one sample, sequenced in a study of human T cells and chemical hapten exposure. Each CDR3 protein is one row after TCRdb ran MiXCR on the RACE reads. The sample includes a few hundred thousand distinct CDR3 sequences, about 6% of them seen just once. The time point denotes: patch test 2, 6 weeks after DPC sensitization. Treatment denoted: therapeutic diphenylcyclopropenone sensitization with weekly scalp DPC. The input for sequencing was whole blood, taken in connection with sensitization to the hapten diphenylcyclopropenone (DPC). Source of these receptors: a woman between 18 and 29 years old with alopecia areata. Some clones in this sample may be carry-over from other donors' samples.

The gene calls are TRBV7-9 and TRBJ2-7, with no clear D. The germline V gene encodes CDR1 SEHNR and CDR2 FQNEAQ (reference sequence). The ends were cut back, 8 bases at V and 0 bases at J, with 11 bases in the middle. This CDR3 is 13 amino acids long. The CDR3 DNA reads TGTGCCAGCGGCCCAGCGAGCTCCTACGAGCAGTACTTC. Its translation: CASGPASSYEQYF.

In this sample, this clonotype turned up many times. The chain employs TRBV10-3 and TRBJ2-3; 13 bases are a match to TRBD2. J was trimmed by 2 bases and V by 3 bases; bases with no gene match: 2. The CDR3 runs to 16 residues. Germline CDR1 ENHRY, CDR2 SYGVKD. CDR3 nucleotides: TGTGCCATCAGTGATGGACTAGCGGGGGCCACAGATACGCAGTATTTT. It specifies CAISDGLAGATDTQYF.

This clonotype was recorded many times. This rearrangement joins TRBV12-3 or TRBV12-4 to TRBJ1-5; the D gene is possibly TRBD1 (5 bases). Trimming left V 3 bases short and J 7 bases short, with 10 bases between. This CDR3 comprises 13 residues. The CDR3 loop reads CASSFSGAQPQHF. Written as DNA, the CDR3 is TGTGCCAGCAGTTTTTCCGGGGCCCAGCCCCAGCATTTT.

This clonotype was detected only a few times. V usage is TRBV11-3 and J usage is TRBJ2-1; D gene unclear. The germline V and J ends were trimmed by 2 bases and 10 bases, with 12 bases remaining between them. Germline CDR1 and CDR2: SGHNT and YENEEA. CDR3 length: 13 amino acids. CDR3 DNA sequence: TGTGCCAGCAGCTTAATGGGTCGTAAGGAGCAGTTCTTC. It encodes CASSLMGRKEQFF. The entire variable domain, with the rest obtained from reference TRBV11-3 and TRBJ2-1, is as follows: EAGVVQSPRYKIIEKKQPVAFWCNPISGHNTLYWYLQNLGQGPELLIRYENEEAVDDSQLPKDRFSAERLKGVDSTLKIQPAELGDSAVYLCASSLMGRKEQFFGPGTRLTVL.

About this clonotype: A much larger clonotype is one base distant, so this may be a read error. Since the CDR3 does not end with the conserved phenylalanine or tryptophan, this likely comes from a read error. The genes are TRBV5-1 and TRBJ2-1; 7 positions agree with TRBD1. Germline CDR1 SGHRS, CDR2 YFSETQ. Losses at the gene ends were 2 bases for V and 8 bases for J; bases not matched to a gene: 4. There are 13 residues in the CDR3. CDR3 region: CASSFTGDDEQFL. The CDR3 region has the DNA TGCGCCAGCAGCTTTACAGGGGATGATGAGCAGTTCCTC.

A few counts support this clonotype. The chain employs TRBV6-5 and TRBJ1-1; tentative D call: TRBD1 (5 bases). Germline CDR1 reads MNHEY; CDR2 reads SVGAGI. V gave up 0 bases and J gave up 7 bases, with 15 bases separating them. The CDR3 contains 15 residues. The CDR3: CASSYSAGEPYEAFF. Here the CDR3 DNA reads TGTGCCAGCAGTTACTCCGCGGGGGAGCCTTATGAAGCTTTCTTT.

This clonotype was found many times. This chain joins TRBV29-1 and TRBJ1-1; D is unclear. The V end lost 3 bases, the J end lost 3 bases, and 11 bases lay between the germline ends. Germline V gene lookup returns CDR1 SQVTM and CDR2 ANQGSEA. This CDR3 has 13 residues. The CDR3 DNA is TGCAGCGTTGAGGCAGGCTCACACACTGAAGCTTTCTTT. Its translation: CSVEAGSHTEAFF.

The rearrangement links TRBV4-1 to TRBJ2-7; 9 bases match TRBD1. Germline V lookup: CDR1 MGHRA, CDR2 YSYEKL. This CDR3 contains 15 residues. The V gene end was trimmed by 5 bases and the J gene end by 7 bases; junction bases not matched to a gene: 12. The CDR3 DNA reads as TGCGCCAGCAGCAACCGACAGGGGGTAATGTGGGAGCAGTACTTC. Its protein product is CASSNRQGVMWEQYF.

This clonotype was detected ten times or more. This chain uses TRBV12-3 or TRBV12-4 with TRBJ1-6; D gene ambiguous. This CDR3 region has 16 residues. Trimming left V 8 bases short and J 8 bases short, with 22 bases between. The CDR3 region is CASGNFGGGYDSPLHF. CDR3 in DNA: TGTGCCAGCGGAAACTTTGGCGGAGGGTACGATTCACCCCTCCACTTT.

This clonotype was found a few times. This chain links TRBV7-2 with TRBJ2-1, with TRBD2 matching over 8 bases. This CDR3 comprises 17 residues. Germline-derived CDR1 and CDR2 are SGHTA and FQGNSA. Trimming at V came to 0 bases and at J to 4 bases, leaving 8 bases not matched to a gene. The CDR3 DNA reads as TGTGCCAGCAGCTTAGCCGGGGCGGGGGGCCTTTACAATGAGCAGTTCTTC. It is translated as CASSLAGAGGLYNEQFF.

Concerning this clonotype itself: At one of its ends the junction is not consistent with the germline gene, which may arise from a read error. This chain connects TRBV15 to TRBJ1-1; D is perhaps TRBD1 (5 bases). Looked up from germline, CDR1 is LNHNV and CDR2 is YYDKDF (reference sequence). CDR3 length: 14 amino acids. CDR3 sequence reads: CPTRAAEGYTEAFF. CDR3 nucleotide sequence: TGTCCCACCAGGGCAGCGGAGGGGTACACTGAAGCTTTCTTT.

This clonotype was detected only a few times. The genes are TRBV2 and TRBJ2-1; weak D call: TRBD1 (5 bases). V was clipped by 11 bases and J by 12 bases, with 23 bases between them. The CDR3 loop spans 13 amino acids. CDR1 and CDR2 (germline): SNHLY, FYNNEI. CDR3 coding DNA: TGTGCCGGTATAACCATGCAGGGAAACGGGCAGTTCTTC. It codes for CAGITMQGNGQFF. Variable domain in full (rest from reference TRBV2 and TRBJ2-1): EPEVTQTPSHQVTQMGQEVILRCVPISNHLYFYWYRQILGQKVEFLVSFYNNEISEKSEIFDDQFSVERPDGSNFTLKIRSTKLEDSAMYFCAGITMQGNGQFFGPGTRLTVL.

This chain connects TRBV27 to TRBJ2-5, with D uncertain. Germline V lookup: CDR1 MNHEY, CDR2 SMNVEV (reference sequence). The CDR3 has 15 amino acids. The ends were cut back, 5 bases at V and 1 base at J, with 14 bases in the middle. The CDR3 spells CASSMQPVLQETQYF. DNA of the CDR3: TGTGCCAGCAGTATGCAACCCGTGCTCCAAGAGACCCAGTACTTC.

V usage is TRBV4-3 and J usage is TRBJ1-6, with D hard to call. CDR3 size: 15 residues. Germline V gene data show CDR1 as LGHNA and CDR2 as YSLEER. Trimming shortened V by 1 base and J by 9 bases, and 13 bases separated the two germline ends. The CDR3 loop is CASSQVSQVASPLHF. Written as DNA, the CDR3 is TGCGCCAGCAGCCAAGTATCCCAGGTTGCTTCACCCCTCCACTTT.

This clonotype was detected ten times or more. J is TRBJ2-3 and V is TRBV12-3 or TRBV12-4, with 8 bases identical to TRBD2. This CDR3 has 18 residues. V lost 0 bases to trimming and J lost 2 bases; unmatched junction nucleotides: 10. CDR3 nucleotides: TGTGCCAGCAGTTTAGCGGGGAGTAGCGGGGTTCCCACAGATACGCAGTATTTT. Its translation is CASSLAGSSGVPTDTQYF.

This clonotype was found a few times. V is TRBV7-9 and J is TRBJ2-3; D remains unclear. This CDR3 contains 10 residues. Trimming stripped 4 bases from V and 9 bases from J, with 5 bases between. Germline V gene data show CDR1 as SEHNR and CDR2 as FQNEAQ (reference sequence). Here the CDR3 DNA reads TGTGCCAGCAGCTCCCGGACGCAGTATTTT. This gives the protein CASSSRTQYF.

This clonotype occurred a few times. This chain uses TRBV3-1 with TRBJ2-2; D is possibly TRBD2 (5 bases). Trimming removed 0 bases at V and 6 bases at J, with 17 bases between. Germline lookup yields CDR1 LGHDT and CDR2 YNNKEL (reference sequence). The length of the CDR3 is 17 residues. CDR3 bases: TGTGCCAGCAGCCAAGAGACGGGAAGGTATATTCCCGGGGAGCTGTTTTTT. It specifies CASSQETGRYIPGELFF.

The table lists this clonotype with a few counts. The J gene is TRBJ1-3, the V gene TRBV2; D remains unclear. Germline CDR1 and CDR2: SNHLY and FYNNEI. The length of the CDR3 is 14 residues. Trimming shortened V by 7 bases and J by 0 bases, and 10 bases separated the two germline ends. CDR3 sequence (DNA): TGTGCCAGCAATCTCCTCAGCTCTGGAAACACCATATATTTT. Its translation: CASNLLSSGNTIYF.

This clonotype was counted at least ten times. This sequence joins TRBV7-6 and TRBJ1-5; the D gene is possibly TRBD1 (6 bases). CDR3 length: 13 residues. The V end lost 6 bases, the J end lost 4 bases, and 10 bases lay between the germline ends. The germline V gene encodes CDR1 SGHVS and CDR2 FNYEAQ. CDR3 amino acids: CASSGQPNQPQHF. CDR3 in DNA: TGTGCCAGCAGTGGACAGCCTAATCAGCCCCAGCATTTT.

This rearrangement joins TRBV10-2 to TRBJ2-1; 8 positions agree with TRBD2. Unmatched junction bases numbered 5, after V lost 0 bases and J lost 4 bases. This CDR3 comprises 16 residues. CDR1 is WSHSY, CDR2 SAAADI, per germline. The CDR3 sequence is CASSESGGGGYNEQFF. CDR3 nucleotide sequence: TGCGCCAGCAGTGAGTCGGGGGGCGGGGGGTACAATGAGCAGTTCTTC.

The V and J genes are TRBV6-2 or TRBV6-3 and TRBJ1-5; unclear D gene. Germline assignment: CDR1 MNHEY and CDR2 SVGEGT. Trimming left V 6 bases short and J 0 bases short, with 12 bases between. The CDR3 consists of 15 residues. The CDR3: CASRHDRISNQPQHF. DNA for the CDR3: TGTGCCAGCAGGCACGATAGAATTAGCAATCAGCCCCAGCATTTT.

This clonotype was picked up a small number of times. The V and J genes are TRBV24-1 and TRBJ2-3; unclear D gene. The CDR3 extends over 15 amino acids. Germline V gene sequence: CDR1 KGHDR, CDR2 SFDVKD. The ends were cut back, 3 bases at V and 0 bases at J, with 9 bases in the middle. CDR3 residues: CATSDGISSTDTQYF. In nucleotides, the CDR3 is TGTGCCACCAGTGATGGCATTTCTAGCACAGATACGCAGTATTTT.

In this sample, this clonotype turned up many times. The V call is TRBV4-2, the J call TRBJ1-1; 8 bases align to TRBD1. With V trimmed by 0 bases and J by 7 bases, 7 bases remained unmatched. Per germline, CDR1 LGHNA and CDR2 YNFKEQ. CDR3 size: 15 residues. The CDR3 loop reads CASSQDIGTGREAFF. The DNA for the CDR3 is TGTGCCAGCAGCCAAGATATTGGGACAGGTCGTGAAGCTTTCTTT.